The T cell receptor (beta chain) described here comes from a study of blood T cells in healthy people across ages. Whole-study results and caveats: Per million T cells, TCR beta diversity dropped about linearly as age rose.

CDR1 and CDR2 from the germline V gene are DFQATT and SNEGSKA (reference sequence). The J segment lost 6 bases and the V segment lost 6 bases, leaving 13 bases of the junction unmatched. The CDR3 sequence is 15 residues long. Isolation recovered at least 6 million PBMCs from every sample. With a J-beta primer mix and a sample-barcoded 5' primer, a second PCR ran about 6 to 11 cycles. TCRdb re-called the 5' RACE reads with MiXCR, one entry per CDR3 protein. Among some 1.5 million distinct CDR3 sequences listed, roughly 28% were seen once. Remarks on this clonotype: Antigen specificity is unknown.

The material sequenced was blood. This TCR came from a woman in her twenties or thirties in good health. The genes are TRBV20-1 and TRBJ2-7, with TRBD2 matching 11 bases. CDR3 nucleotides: TGCAGTGCGCCGACCTCCGTGCTAGCGGGGGGCGAGCAGTACTTC. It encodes CSAPTSVLAGGEQYF.